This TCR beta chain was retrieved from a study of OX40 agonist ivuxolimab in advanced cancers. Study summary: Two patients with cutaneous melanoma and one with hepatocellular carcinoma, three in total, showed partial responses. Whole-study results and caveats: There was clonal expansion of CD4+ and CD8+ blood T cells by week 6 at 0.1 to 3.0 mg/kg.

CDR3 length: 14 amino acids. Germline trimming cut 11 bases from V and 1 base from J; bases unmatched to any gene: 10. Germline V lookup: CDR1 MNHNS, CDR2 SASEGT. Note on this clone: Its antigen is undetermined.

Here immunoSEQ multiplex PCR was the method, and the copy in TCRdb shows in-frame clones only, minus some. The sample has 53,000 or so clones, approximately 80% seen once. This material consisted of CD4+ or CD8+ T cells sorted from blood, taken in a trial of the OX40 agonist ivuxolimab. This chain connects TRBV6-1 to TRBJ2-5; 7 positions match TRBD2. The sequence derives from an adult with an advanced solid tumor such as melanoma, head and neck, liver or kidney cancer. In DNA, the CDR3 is TGTGCCTGCTCCTTGGGGGGGATCCAAGAGACCCAGTACTTC. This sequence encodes CACSLGGIQETQYF.